Given below is one T cell receptor (beta chain) in context. There is no known antigen for this receptor. Base qualities were left out, and no much larger clone turns up one base away. As encoded in the germline V gene, CDR1 is MDHEN while CDR2 is SYDVKM. A distance of 8 bases separates the germline ends of V and J, which lose 3 bases and 7 bases respectively. The CDR3 starts with the cysteine, ends with the phenylalanine, and has 12 residues. Only the CDR3 part of the read is kept: 36 bases, read in frame from the first base. For sequencing of the TCRbeta CDR3 region, genomic DNA was extracted from the sorted cells. The immunoSEQ Assay was used for sequencing of TCRbeta CDR3 regions. This immuneACCESS table, as held by TCRdb, lists in-frame sequences with V and J called but not all clones. Of the missing ones, under half trace to an unresolved V gene in checked studies; the others have no known cause. The sample profile shows about 54,000 clones; approximately 80% of them were found once. Of the sample, roughly 4% is held by the ten largest clones.

The data were taken from a study of OX40 agonist ivuxolimab in advanced cancers. Background for the entire study: Ivuxolimab was an agonistic, fully human IgG2 monoclonal antibody directed against OX40 (CD134), a costimulatory receptor. Partial responses occurred in three dose-escalation patients: two with cutaneous melanoma and one with hepatocellular carcinoma. Peripheral TCRbeta sequencing aimed to test whether ivuxolimab altered TCR sequence diversity and caused clonal T-cell expansion. The paper describes the monotherapy dose-escalation part (N ≈ 52 patients) of the phase I trial of ivuxolimab. Among the roughly 52 dose-escalation patients, around 20 had hepatocellular carcinoma, 15 melanoma, 9 renal cell carcinoma and 9 head and neck cancer. In the dose-escalation cohort, more than 75% of patients were male, and the mean age was approximately 60 years, with a range of roughly 20 to 80. Intravenous ivuxolimab was administered to patients every 2 weeks at six dose levels: 0.01, 0.1, 0.3, 1.5, 3 and 10 mg/kg. Prior anti-PD-1, anti-PD-L1 or anti-CTLA-4 therapy was permitted, and approximately 42% of dose-escalation patients had received checkpoint inhibitors.

The trial excluded patients who had a history of autoimmune disease or were on systemic immunosuppression. In every dose cohort, peripheral blood was drawn for TCR sequencing at baseline, cycle 4 day 1, and cycle 7 day 1. Samples came from an open-label, multicenter, first-in-human phase I dose-escalation trial of ivuxolimab. Adults with locally advanced or metastatic melanoma, renal cell carcinoma, hepatocellular carcinoma or head and neck squamous cell carcinoma were enrolled in the trial. Before TCR sequencing, CD4+ T cells and CD8+ T cells from peripheral blood were sorted into separate populations. The investigation overall reported the following: Low levels of normalized T-cell clonal expansion were also seen in some nonresponding patients. In partial responders in the 0.1-3.0 mg/kg groups, normalized peripheral clonal expansion was found to be among the lowest, especially among CD8+ T cells. After ivuxolimab, CD8+ T cells had more expanded clones than CD4+ T cells on average. The antigen specificity of the peripheral T cells that underwent clonal expansion was not determined. At doses of 0.1 to 3.0 mg/kg, clonal expansion of both CD4+ and CD8+ T cells in blood was seen between baseline and week 6.

This receptor was obtained from an adult with an advanced solid tumor such as melanoma, head and neck, liver or kidney cancer. The material sequenced was CD4+ or CD8+ T cells sorted from blood, taken in a trial of the OX40 agonist ivuxolimab. The chain was built from TRBV28 and TRBJ2-3, with the D segment identity uncertain. The CDR3 is CASSLMGNTQYF. In nucleotides, the sequence is TGTGCCAGCAGTTTGATGGGGAATACGCAGTATTTT.